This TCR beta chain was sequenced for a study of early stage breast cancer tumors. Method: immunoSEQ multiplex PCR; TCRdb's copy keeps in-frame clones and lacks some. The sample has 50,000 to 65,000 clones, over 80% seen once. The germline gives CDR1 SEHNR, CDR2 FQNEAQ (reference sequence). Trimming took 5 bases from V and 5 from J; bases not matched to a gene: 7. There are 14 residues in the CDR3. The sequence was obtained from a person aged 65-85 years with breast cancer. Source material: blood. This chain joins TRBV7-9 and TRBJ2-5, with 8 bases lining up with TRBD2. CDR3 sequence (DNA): TGTGCCAGCAGCCGAGACTTAGCGGGGGAGACCCAGTACTTC. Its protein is CASSRDLAGETQYF.